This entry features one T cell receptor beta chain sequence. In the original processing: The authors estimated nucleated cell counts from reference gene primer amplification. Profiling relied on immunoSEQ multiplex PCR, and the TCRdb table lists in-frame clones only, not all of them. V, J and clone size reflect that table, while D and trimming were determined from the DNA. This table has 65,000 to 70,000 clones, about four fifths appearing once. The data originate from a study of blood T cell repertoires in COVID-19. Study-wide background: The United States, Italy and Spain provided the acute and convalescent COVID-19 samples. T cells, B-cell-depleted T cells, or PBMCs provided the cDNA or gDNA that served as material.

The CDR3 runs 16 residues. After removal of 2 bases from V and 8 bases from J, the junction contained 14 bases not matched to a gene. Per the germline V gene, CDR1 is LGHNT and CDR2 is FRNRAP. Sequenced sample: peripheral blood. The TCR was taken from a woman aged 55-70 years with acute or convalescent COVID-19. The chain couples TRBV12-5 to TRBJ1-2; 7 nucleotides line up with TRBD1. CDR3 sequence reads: CASGLPNADRVYGYTF. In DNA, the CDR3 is TGTGCTAGTGGTTTGCCTAACGCAGACAGGGTGTACGGCTACACCTTC.